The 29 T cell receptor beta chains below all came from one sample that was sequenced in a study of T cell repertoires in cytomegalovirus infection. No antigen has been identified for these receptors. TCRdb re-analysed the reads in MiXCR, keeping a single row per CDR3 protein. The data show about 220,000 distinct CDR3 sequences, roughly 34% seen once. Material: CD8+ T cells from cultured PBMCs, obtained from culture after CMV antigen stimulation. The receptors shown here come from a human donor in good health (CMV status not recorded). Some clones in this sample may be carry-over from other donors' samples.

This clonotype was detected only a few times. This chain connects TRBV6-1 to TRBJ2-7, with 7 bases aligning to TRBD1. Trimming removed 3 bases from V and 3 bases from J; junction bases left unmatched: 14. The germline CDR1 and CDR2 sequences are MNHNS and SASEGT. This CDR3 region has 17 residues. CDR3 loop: CASSDRSGTEPYYEQYF. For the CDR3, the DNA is TGTGCCAGCAGTGACAGGTCCGGGACAGAGCCCTACTACGAGCAGTACTTC.

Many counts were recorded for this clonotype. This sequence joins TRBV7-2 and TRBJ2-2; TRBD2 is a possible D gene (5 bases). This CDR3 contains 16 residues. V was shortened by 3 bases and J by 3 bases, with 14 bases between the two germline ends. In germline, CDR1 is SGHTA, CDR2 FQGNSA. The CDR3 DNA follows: TGTGCCAGCAGCTTCCTGAGGGCCGTCGACACCGGGGAGCTGTTTTTT. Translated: CASSFLRAVDTGELFF.

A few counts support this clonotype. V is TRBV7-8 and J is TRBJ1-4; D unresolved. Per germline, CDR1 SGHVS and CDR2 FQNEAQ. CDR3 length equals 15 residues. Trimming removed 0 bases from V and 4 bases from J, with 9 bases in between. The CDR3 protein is CASSLAGSFNEKLFF. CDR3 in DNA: TGTGCCAGCAGCTTAGCTGGCAGCTTTAATGAAAAACTGTTTTTT.

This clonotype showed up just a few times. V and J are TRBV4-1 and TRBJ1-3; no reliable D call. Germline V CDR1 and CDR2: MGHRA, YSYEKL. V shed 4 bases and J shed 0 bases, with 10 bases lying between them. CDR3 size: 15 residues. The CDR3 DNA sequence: TGCGCCAGCAGCCCCGTTTATGACTCTGGAAACACCATATATTTT. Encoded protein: CASSPVYDSGNTIYF.

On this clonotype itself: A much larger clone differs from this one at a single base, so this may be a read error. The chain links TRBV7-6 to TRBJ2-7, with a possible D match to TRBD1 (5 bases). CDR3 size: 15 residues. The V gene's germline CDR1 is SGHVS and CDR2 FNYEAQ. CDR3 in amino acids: CASSSKGLSSYERYF. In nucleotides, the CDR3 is TGTGCCAGCAGCTCCAAGGGGTTGAGCTCCTACGAGCGGTACTTC.

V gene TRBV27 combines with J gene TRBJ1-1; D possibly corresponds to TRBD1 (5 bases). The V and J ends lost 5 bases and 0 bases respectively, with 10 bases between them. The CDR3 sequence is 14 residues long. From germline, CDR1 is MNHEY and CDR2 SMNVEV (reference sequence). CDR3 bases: TGTGCCAGCAGTCCGGGACGGCTGAACACTGAAGCTTTCTTT. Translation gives CASSPGRLNTEAFF.

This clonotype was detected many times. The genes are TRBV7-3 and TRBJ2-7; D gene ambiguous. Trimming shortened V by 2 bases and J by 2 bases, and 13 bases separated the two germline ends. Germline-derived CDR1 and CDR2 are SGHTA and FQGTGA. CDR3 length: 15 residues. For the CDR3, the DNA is TGTGCCAGCAGCTTAGAGGTAGCTCCGGCCTACGAGCAGTACTTC. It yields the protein CASSLEVAPAYEQYF.

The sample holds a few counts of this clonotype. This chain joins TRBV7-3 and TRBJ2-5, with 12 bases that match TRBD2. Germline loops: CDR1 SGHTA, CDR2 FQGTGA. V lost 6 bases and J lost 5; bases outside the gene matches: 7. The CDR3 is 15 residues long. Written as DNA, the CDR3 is TGTGCCAGCAGTCGACTAGCGGGGGTAGGGGAGACCCAGTACTTC. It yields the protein CASSRLAGVGETQYF.

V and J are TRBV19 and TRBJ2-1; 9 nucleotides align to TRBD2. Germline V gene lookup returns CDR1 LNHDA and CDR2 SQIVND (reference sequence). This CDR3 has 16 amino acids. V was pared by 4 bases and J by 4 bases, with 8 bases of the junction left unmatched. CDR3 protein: CASSTMSGRKYNEQFF. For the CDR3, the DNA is TGTGCCAGTAGTACCATGAGCGGGAGGAAGTACAATGAGCAGTTCTTC.

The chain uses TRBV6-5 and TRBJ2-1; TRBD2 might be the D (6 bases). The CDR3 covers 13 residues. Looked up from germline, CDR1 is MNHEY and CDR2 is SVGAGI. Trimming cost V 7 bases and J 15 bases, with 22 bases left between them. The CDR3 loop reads CASTPGGAGLLFF. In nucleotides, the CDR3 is TGTGCCAGCACCCCAGGAGGAGCGGGTCTGCTGTTCTTC.

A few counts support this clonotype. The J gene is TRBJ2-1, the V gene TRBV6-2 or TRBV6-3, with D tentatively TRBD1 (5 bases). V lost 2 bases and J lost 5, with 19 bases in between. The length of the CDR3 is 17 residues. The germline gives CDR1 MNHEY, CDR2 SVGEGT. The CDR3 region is CASSYRSTGQVNNEQFF. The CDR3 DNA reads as TGTGCCAGCAGTTACCGCTCAACAGGTCAAGTCAACAATGAGCAGTTCTTC.

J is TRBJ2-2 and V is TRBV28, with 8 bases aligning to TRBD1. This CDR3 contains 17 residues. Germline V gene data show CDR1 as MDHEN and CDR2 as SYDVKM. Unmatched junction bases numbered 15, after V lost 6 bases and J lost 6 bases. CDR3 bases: TGTGCCAGCAGGGAACTGATTGGACAGGGAGCGGCCGGGGAGCTGTTTTTT. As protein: CASRELIGQGAAGELFF.

The CDR3: CASSGGQGIAKNIQYF. In nucleotides, the CDR3 is TGTGCCAGCAGCGGAGGACAGGGGATTGCCAAAAACATTCAGTACTTC. The V call is TRBV9, the J call TRBJ2-4; TRBD1 agrees at 9 bases. The CDR3 length is 16 residues. The J segment lost 1 base and the V segment lost 3 bases, leaving 5 bases of the junction unmatched. Germline V gene lookup returns CDR1 SGDLS and CDR2 YYNGEE.

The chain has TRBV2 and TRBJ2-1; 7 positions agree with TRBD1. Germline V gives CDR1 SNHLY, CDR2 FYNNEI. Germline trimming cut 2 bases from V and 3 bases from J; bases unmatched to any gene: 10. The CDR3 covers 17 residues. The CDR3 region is CASSEQGVRDGYNEQFF. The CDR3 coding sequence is TGTGCCAGCAGTGAACAGGGGGTTAGAGACGGCTACAATGAGCAGTTCTTC.

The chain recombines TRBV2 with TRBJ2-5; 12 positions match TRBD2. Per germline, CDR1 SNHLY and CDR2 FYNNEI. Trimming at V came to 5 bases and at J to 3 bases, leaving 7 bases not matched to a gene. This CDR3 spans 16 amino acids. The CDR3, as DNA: TGTGCCAGCAGTTCGCGACTAGCGGGAGTCGAAGAGACCCAGTACTTC. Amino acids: CASSSRLAGVEETQYF.

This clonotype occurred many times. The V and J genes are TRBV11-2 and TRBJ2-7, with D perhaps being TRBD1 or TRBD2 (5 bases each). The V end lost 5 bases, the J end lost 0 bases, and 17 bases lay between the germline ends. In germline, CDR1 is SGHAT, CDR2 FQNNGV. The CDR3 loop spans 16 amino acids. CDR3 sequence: CASSPWGERTSYEQYF. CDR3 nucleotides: TGTGCCAGCAGCCCGTGGGGCGAGCGGACCTCCTACGAGCAGTACTTC.

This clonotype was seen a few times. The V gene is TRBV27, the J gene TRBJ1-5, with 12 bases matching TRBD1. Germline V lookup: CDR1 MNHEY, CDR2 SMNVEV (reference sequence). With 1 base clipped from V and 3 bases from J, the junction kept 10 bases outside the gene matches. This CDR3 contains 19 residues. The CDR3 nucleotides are TGTGCCAGCAGTTTATTGGGGACAGGGGGCCCACTGGCCAATCAGCCCCAGCATTTT. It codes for CASSLLGTGGPLANQPQHF.

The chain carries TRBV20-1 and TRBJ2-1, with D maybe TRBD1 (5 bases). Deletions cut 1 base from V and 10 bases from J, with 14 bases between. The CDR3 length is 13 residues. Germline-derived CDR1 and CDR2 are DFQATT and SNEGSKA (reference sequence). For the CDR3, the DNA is TGCAGTGCTAGAGCTCACCAGGGCCTAGAGCAGTTCTTC. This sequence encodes CSARAHQGLEQFF.

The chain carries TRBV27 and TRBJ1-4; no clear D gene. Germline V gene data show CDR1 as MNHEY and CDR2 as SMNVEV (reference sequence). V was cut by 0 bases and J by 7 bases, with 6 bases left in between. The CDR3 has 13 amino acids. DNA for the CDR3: TGTGCCAGCAGTTTATCTCCGGGTGAAAAACTGTTTTTT. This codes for CASSLSPGEKLFF. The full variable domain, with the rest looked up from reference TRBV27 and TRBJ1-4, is EAQVTQNPRYLITVTGKKLTVTCSQNMNHEYMSWYRQDPGLGLRQIYYSMNVEVTDKGDVPEGYKVSRKEKRNFPLILESPSPNQTSLYFCASSLSPGEKLFFGSGTQLSVL.

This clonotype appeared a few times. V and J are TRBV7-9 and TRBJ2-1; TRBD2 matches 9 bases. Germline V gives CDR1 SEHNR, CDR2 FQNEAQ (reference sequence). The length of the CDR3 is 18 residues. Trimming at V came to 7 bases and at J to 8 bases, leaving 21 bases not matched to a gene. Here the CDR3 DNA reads TGTGCCAGCATCGAACTGGGCCCGGCGGGAGGGCCAAGCGATGAGCAGTTCTTC. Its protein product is CASIELGPAGGPSDEQFF.

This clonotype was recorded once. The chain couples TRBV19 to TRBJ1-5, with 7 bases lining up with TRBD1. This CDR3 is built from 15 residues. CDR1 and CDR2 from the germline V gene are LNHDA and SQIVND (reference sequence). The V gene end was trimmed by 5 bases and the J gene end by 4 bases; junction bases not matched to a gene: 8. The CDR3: CASSYPGQWNQPQHF. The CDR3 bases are TGTGCCAGTAGTTACCCGGGACAGTGGAATCAGCCCCAGCATTTT.

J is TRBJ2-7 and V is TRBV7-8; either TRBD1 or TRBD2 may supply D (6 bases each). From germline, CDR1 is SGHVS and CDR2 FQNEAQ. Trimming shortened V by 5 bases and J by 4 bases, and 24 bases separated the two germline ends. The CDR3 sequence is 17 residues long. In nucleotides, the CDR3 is TGTGCCAGCAGCCCCAAGTTGGGGGGCCCGGTTAGTTACGAGCAGTACTTC. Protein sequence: CASSPKLGGPVSYEQYF.

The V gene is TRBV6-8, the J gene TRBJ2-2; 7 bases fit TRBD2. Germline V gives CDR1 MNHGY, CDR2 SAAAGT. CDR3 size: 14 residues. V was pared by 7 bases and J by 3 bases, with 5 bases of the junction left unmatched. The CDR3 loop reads CASTLSGDTGELFF. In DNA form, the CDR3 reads TGTGCCAGCACCCTCAGCGGGGACACCGGGGAGCTGTTTTTT.

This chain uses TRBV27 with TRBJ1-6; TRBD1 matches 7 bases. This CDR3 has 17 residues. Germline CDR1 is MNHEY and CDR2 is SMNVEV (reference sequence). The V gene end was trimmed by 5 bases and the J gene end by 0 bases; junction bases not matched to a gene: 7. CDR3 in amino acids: CASSEYRGGSYNSPLHF. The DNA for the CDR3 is TGTGCCAGCAGTGAATACAGGGGTGGCTCCTATAATTCACCCCTCCACTTT.

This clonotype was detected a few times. CDR3 in DNA: TGTGCCAGCAGTGACTCTAGCGGGGGCACAGATACGCAGTATTTT. Translating it yields CASSDSSGGTDTQYF. The gene calls are TRBV6-4 and TRBJ2-3; TRBD2 aligns across 8 bases. CDR1 and CDR2 (germline): MRHNA, SNTAGT. CDR3 length: 15 amino acids. Unmatched junction bases numbered 0, after V lost 0 bases and J lost 1 base.

The CDR3 DNA reads TGTGCCATCATGACAGAATGGTCCACCGGGGAGCTGTTTTTT. This gives the protein CAIMTEWSTGELFF. The rearrangement joins TRBV10-3 to TRBJ2-2; D possibly corresponds to TRBD1 (5 bases). The V end lost 7 bases, the J end lost 4 bases, and 13 bases lay between the germline ends. Germline CDR1 ENHRY, CDR2 SYGVKD. The CDR3 totals 14 residues.

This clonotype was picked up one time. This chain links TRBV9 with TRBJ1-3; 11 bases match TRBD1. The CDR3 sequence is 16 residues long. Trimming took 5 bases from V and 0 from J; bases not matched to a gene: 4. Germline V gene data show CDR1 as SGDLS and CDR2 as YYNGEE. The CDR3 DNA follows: TGTGCCAGCAGTACGGGACAGGGGGGCTCTGGAAACACCATATATTTT. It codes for CASSTGQGGSGNTIYF.

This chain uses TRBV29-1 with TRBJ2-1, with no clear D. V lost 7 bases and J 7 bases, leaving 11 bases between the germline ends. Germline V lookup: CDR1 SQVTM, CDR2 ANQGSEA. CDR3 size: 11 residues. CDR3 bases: TGCAGCGCTCCAGGTTCTAATGAGCAGTTCTTC. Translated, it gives CSAPGSNEQFF.

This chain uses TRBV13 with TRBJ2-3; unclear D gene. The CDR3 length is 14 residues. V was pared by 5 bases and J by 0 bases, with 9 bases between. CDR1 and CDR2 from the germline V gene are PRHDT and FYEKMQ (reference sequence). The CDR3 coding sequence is TGTGCCAGCAGCCCCTTTTCTAGCACAGATACGCAGTATTTT. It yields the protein CASSPFSSTDTQYF.